Detailed here is one T cell receptor (beta chain). The target antigen is unknown. The data were obtained in a study of shared clonotypes between healthy human individuals. Overall study: Plates per donor: three CD4 naive, three CD4 memory, two CD8 naive, one CD8 memory. Study-level findings and limits: Sequencing depth was a factor that was expected to affect clonotype sharing among donors. Generation probabilities of non-shared clonotypes were lower (relative to those shared by all four donors). With a few donors compared, 4% to 5% of naive CD4 clonotypes were shared.

Trimming at V came to 5 bases and at J to 7 bases, leaving 7 bases not matched to a gene. Germline loops: CDR1 MDHEN, CDR2 SYDVKM. The CDR3 is 15 residues long. Profiled with immunoSEQ multiplex PCR; TCRdb holds only in-frame clones, not every one. The top ten clones hold under 2% of a sample with about 680,000 clones, around three quarters of them seen once. The TCR was taken from a woman aged 30 to 39 in good health. This chain uses TRBV28 with TRBJ1-5, with 11 nucleotides matching TRBD1. The sequenced material came from memory CD4+ T cells sorted from blood. Documented subset: CD45RA-negative fraction. CDR3: CASSPGQGASQPQHF. The CDR3, as DNA: TGTGCCAGCAGTCCCGGACAGGGGGCCAGCCAGCCCCAGCATTTT.